Below, 29 T cell receptor beta chains from the same sample are listed, as sequenced in a study of cytomegalovirus exposure and HLA in healthy donors. 60 Vbeta and 13 Jbeta primers were used in PCR. Only in-frame clones appear in the TCRdb table, and some are missing; sequencing was by immunoSEQ multiplex PCR. The table records approximately 70,000 clones, around 74% of them present only once. The sequenced material came from PBMCs. The receptors shown here come from a woman in her twenties or thirties in good health and CMV-seropositive.

V and J are TRBV7-2 and TRBJ2-2, with D maybe TRBD2 (5 bases). Germline CDR1 is SGHTA and CDR2 is FQGNSA. This CDR3 is built from 16 residues. Trimming removed 0 bases at V and 2 bases at J, with 10 bases between. The CDR3: CASSLASGTNTGELFF. CDR3 sequence (DNA): TGTGCCAGCAGCTTAGCCAGCGGAACAAACACCGGGGAGCTGTTTTTT.

This clone was recorded only once. The chain joins TRBV25-1 to TRBJ2-5; the D is unclear. CDR3 length equals 11 residues. From germline, CDR1 is MGHDK and CDR2 SYGVNS. The germline V and J ends were trimmed by 4 bases and 8 bases, with 8 bases remaining between them. Written as DNA, the CDR3 is TGTGCCAGCAGTGCCCCAGGAACCCAGTACTTC. Protein: CASSAPGTQYF.

V is TRBV20-1 and J is TRBJ1-1; perhaps TRBD1 as D (5 bases). The CDR3 has 11 amino acids. CDR1 is DFQATT and CDR2 is SNEGSKA in the germline V gene (reference sequence). As DNA, the CDR3 is TGCAGGGGCAGGGAGGACACTGAAGCTTTCTTT. It specifies CRGREDTEAFF.

In nucleotides, the CDR3 is TGCAGCGTTGACCCCTACCTAGACAATGAGCAGTTCTTC. Translation: CSVDPYLDNEQFF. J is TRBJ2-1 and V is TRBV29-1; D remains ambiguous. Germline lookup yields CDR1 SQVTM and CDR2 ANQGSEA. V was pared by 3 bases and J by 5 bases, with 11 bases between. The CDR3 is made up of 13 amino acids.

The rearrangement links TRBV28 to TRBJ1-4; TRBD1 matches at 10 bases. Losses at the gene ends were 6 bases for V and 8 bases for J; bases not matched to a gene: 6. This CDR3 contains 14 residues. The germline CDR1 and CDR2 sequences are MDHEN and SYDVKM. Here the CDR3 reads CASRLGTGVEKLFF. DNA for the CDR3: TGTGCCAGCAGGCTGGGGACAGGGGTGGAAAAACTGTTTTTT.

This chain connects TRBV6-6 to TRBJ2-1; 11 nucleotides match TRBD2. CDR1 and CDR2 from the germline V gene are MNHNY and SVGAGI (reference sequence). This CDR3 is built from 15 residues. V lost 5 bases and J lost 9; bases outside the gene matches: 9. The CDR3 loop reads CASSIAGGVRGEQFF. CDR3 nucleotides: TGTGCCAGCAGTATAGCGGGAGGGGTTCGGGGTGAGCAGTTCTTC.

This chain connects TRBV5-8 to TRBJ1-4; 11 nucleotides align to TRBD1. CDR1 and CDR2 from the germline V gene are SGHTS and YDEGEE. V lost 0 bases to trimming and J lost 8 bases; unmatched junction nucleotides: 9. This CDR3 is built from 17 residues. CDR3 DNA sequence: TGTGCCAGCAGCTTGGGAAGGACAGGGGGCAGTTTGGAAAAACTGTTTTTT. Translated, it gives CASSLGRTGGSLEKLFF.

This clone was detected only a few times. The chain recombines TRBV5-6 with TRBJ1-2; maybe TRBD1 (5 bases). The CDR3 totals 13 residues. Between the trimmed V and J ends, which lost 1 base and 6 bases, there was a span of 10 bases. Germline CDR1 reads SGHDT; CDR2 reads YYEEEE. In nucleotides, the CDR3 is TGTGCCAGCAGCTTGTCTGCAGGGAATGGCTACACCTTC. Encoded protein: CASSLSAGNGYTF.

V is TRBV6-6 and J is TRBJ2-7; 8 bases fit TRBD1. CDR1 and CDR2 from the germline V gene are MNHNY and SVGAGI (reference sequence). Trimming removed 6 bases from V and 11 bases from J; junction bases left unmatched: 18. The CDR3 is 15 amino acids. The DNA for the CDR3 is TGTGCCAGCAGCACCACGACAGGGAGCCAGGGGGCGGAGTACTTC. It codes for CASSTTTGSQGAEYF.

This sequence joins TRBV20-1 and TRBJ2-3, with unresolved D. V shed 4 bases and J shed 5 bases, with 7 bases lying between them. This CDR3 has 11 amino acids. Germline values: CDR1 DFQATT, CDR2 SNEGSKA (reference sequence). The CDR3 is CSANIRDTQYF. CDR3 nucleotides: TGCAGTGCTAATATCCGAGATACGCAGTATTTT.

J is TRBJ2-7 and V is TRBV29-1, with D possibly matching TRBD2 (5 bases). The germline gives CDR1 SQVTM, CDR2 ANQGSEA. V was clipped by 0 bases and J by 6 bases, with 9 bases between them. The CDR3 is made up of 12 amino acids. The CDR3 coding sequence is TGCAGCGTTGAAGAGGGAGTCTTCGAGCAGTACTTC. It codes for CSVEEGVFEQYF.

CDR3 residues: CASSLGDYYNEQFF. The CDR3 DNA reads as TGCGCCAGCAGCTTGGGGGACTACTACAATGAGCAGTTCTTC. The J gene is TRBJ2-1, the V gene TRBV5-1, with TRBD2 matching over 7 bases. Unmatched junction bases numbered 0, after V lost 0 bases and J lost 3 bases. There are 14 residues in the CDR3. Germline V gene data show CDR1 as SGHRS and CDR2 as YFSETQ.

This clone has only a few counts. The V call is TRBV2, the J call TRBJ2-1; maybe TRBD2 (5 bases). Germline-derived CDR1 and CDR2 are SNHLY and FYNNEI. This CDR3 comprises 11 residues. The V gene lost 9 bases and the J gene lost 9 bases, with 12 bases spanning the gap. The CDR3 region has the DNA TGTGCCAGTTTGGCCGGGGTTGAGCAGTTCTTC. Encoded protein: CASLAGVEQFF.

The V and J genes are TRBV30 and TRBJ2-5, with 11 bases identical to TRBD2. Trimming removed 0 bases from V and 4 bases from J; junction bases left unmatched: 4. Germline CDR1 reads GTSNPN; CDR2 reads SVGIG (reference sequence). The CDR3 covers 15 residues. The CDR3 sequence: CAWSVPGLAVETQYF. Here the CDR3 DNA reads TGTGCCTGGAGTGTCCCGGGACTAGCGGTAGAGACCCAGTACTTC. The complete variable domain, with remaining parts taken from reference TRBV30 and TRBJ2-5, reads SQTIHQWPATLVQPVGSPLSLECTVEGTSNPNLYWYRQAAGRGLQLLFYSVGIGQISSEVPQNLSASRPQDRQFILSSKKLLLSDSGFYLCAWSVPGLAVETQYFGPGTRLLVL.

This clone was observed a handful of times. The V call is TRBV29-1, the J call TRBJ2-1; tentative D call: TRBD2 (5 bases). This CDR3 is 15 amino acids long. Trimming removed 5 bases at V and 0 bases at J, with 14 bases between. In germline, CDR1 is SQVTM, CDR2 ANQGSEA. This CDR3 reads CSVKASPNSYNEQFF. The CDR3 nucleotides read TGCAGCGTTAAAGCTAGCCCCAACTCCTACAATGAGCAGTTCTTC.

The chain links TRBV6-1 to TRBJ2-7; D unclear. Germline CDR1 is MNHNS and CDR2 is SASEGT. This CDR3 spans 13 amino acids. V lost 8 bases to trimming and J lost 3 bases, with 14 bases between them. The CDR3 sequence: CASGLMGDYEQYF. The CDR3 DNA follows: TGTGCCAGCGGCCTGATGGGCGACTACGAGCAGTACTTC.

This chain connects TRBV30 to TRBJ2-7; 8 positions match TRBD1. J gave up 4 bases and V 3 bases, and 8 bases lay outside the gene matches. The CDR3 is 14 residues long. Per germline, CDR1 GTSNPN and CDR2 SVGIG (reference sequence). The CDR3, as DNA: TGTGCCTGGAGACCGGGACAGGATCCTTACGAGCAGTACTTC. Encoded protein: CAWRPGQDPYEQYF.

The table lists this clone with a count of one. The chain couples TRBV5-4 to TRBJ1-5; D may be TRBD1 (5 bases). Trimming cost V 3 bases and J 5 bases, with 15 bases left between them. Germline V gene lookup returns CDR1 SGHNT and CDR2 YYREEE (reference sequence). The CDR3 length is 15 residues. CDR3 in amino acids: CASSSSGQGDQPQHF. CDR3 in DNA: TGTGCCAGCAGCTCCTCAGGGCAGGGCGATCAGCCCCAGCATTTT.

This clone was seen a handful of times. The chain is built from TRBV7-9 and TRBJ2-3; weak D call: TRBD1 (5 bases). The CDR3 consists of 15 residues. The V end was cut by 3 bases, the J end by 2 bases, with 12 bases between. Germline CDR1 reads SEHNR; CDR2 reads FQNEAQ (reference sequence). This chain's CDR3 is CASSFRGRDTDTQYF. CDR3 in DNA: TGTGCCAGCAGCTTCCGAGGCAGGGACACAGATACGCAGTATTTT.

V gene TRBV4-1 combines with J gene TRBJ2-1; TRBD2 agrees at 11 bases. The trim removed 4 bases at V and 13 bases at J, leaving 9 bases unmatched. CDR1 and CDR2 from the germline V gene are MGHRA and YSYEKL. The CDR3 spans 14 residues. The CDR3 DNA follows: TGCGCCAGCAGCCCTGATAGCGGGAGGGCCCTACAGTTCTTC. It codes for CASSPDSGRALQFF.

V is TRBV20-1 and J is TRBJ1-1; no reliable D call. The CDR3 covers 11 residues. The V end was cut by 3 bases, the J end by 3 bases, with 5 bases between. CDR1 and CDR2 (germline): DFQATT, SNEGSKA (reference sequence). CDR3 residues: CSASTDTEAFF. The CDR3 bases are TGCAGTGCTAGTACGGACACTGAAGCTTTCTTT.

In this sample, this clone turned up a few times. The chain links TRBV6-5 to TRBJ1-1; D perhaps matches TRBD1 (6 bases). Germline loops: CDR1 MNHEY, CDR2 SVGAGI. V was cut by 6 bases and J by 5 bases, with 19 bases left in between. There are 15 residues in the CDR3. CDR3 coding DNA: TGTGCCAGCAGCCGTGGACAGTTGGTTCGAACTGAAGCTTTCTTT. It yields the protein CASSRGQLVRTEAFF.

V is TRBV19 and J is TRBJ2-5, with 8 bases aligning to TRBD1. Germline V gene lookup returns CDR1 LNHDA and CDR2 SQIVND (reference sequence). There are 14 residues in the CDR3. After removal of 3 bases from V and 5 bases from J, the junction contained 5 bases not matched to a gene. CDR3 residues: CASSIDRGQETQYF. CDR3 coding DNA: TGTGCCAGTAGTATTGACAGGGGTCAGGAGACCCAGTACTTC.

This clone appeared a single time. The rearrangement links TRBV2 to TRBJ2-1; TRBD2 matches 7 bases. The germline V gene has CDR1 SNHLY and CDR2 FYNNEI. The CDR3 has 15 amino acids. Unmatched junction bases numbered 3, after V lost 4 bases and J lost 0 bases. The CDR3 region is CASSAREASYNEQFF. CDR3 sequence (DNA): TGTGCCAGCAGTGCCCGGGAGGCCTCCTACAATGAGCAGTTCTTC.

The chain couples TRBV29-1 to TRBJ1-3; D possibly corresponds to TRBD1 (5 bases). CDR1 is SQVTM and CDR2 is ANQGSEA in the germline V gene. The CDR3 sequence is 14 residues long. The germline V and J ends were trimmed by 7 bases and 0 bases, with 13 bases remaining between them. The CDR3 reads CSAEHRSSGNTIYF. The DNA for the CDR3 is TGCAGCGCCGAACACAGGAGCTCTGGAAACACCATATATTTT. The full variable domain, its missing parts supplied by reference TRBV29-1 and TRBJ1-3, is SAVISQKPSRDICQRGTSLTIQCQVDSQVTMMFWYRQQPGQSLTLIATANQGSEATYESGFVIDKFPISRPNLTFSTLTVSNMSPEDSSIYLCSAEHRSSGNTIYFGEGSWLTVV.

This clone was observed once. The chain links TRBV28 to TRBJ2-7, with D possibly TRBD1 on 6 matching bases. Between the trimmed V and J ends, which lost 6 bases and 0 bases, there was a span of 15 bases. Germline assignment: CDR1 MDHEN and CDR2 SYDVKM. The CDR3 covers 15 residues. The CDR3 here is CASSRRDTGSYEQYF. The CDR3, as DNA: TGTGCCAGCAGCCGTCGGGACACAGGCTCCTACGAGCAGTACTTC.

The CDR3 coding sequence is TGTGCCAGCAGTTTACCCAGTCATAGCACAGATACGCAGTATTTT. Amino acid sequence: CASSLPSHSTDTQYF. The chain combines TRBV28 with TRBJ2-3; no definite D call. V was pared by 2 bases and J by 0 bases, with 9 bases between. The CDR3 runs to 15 residues. Germline V lookup: CDR1 MDHEN, CDR2 SYDVKM.

The chain recombines TRBV18 with TRBJ1-2; TRBD1 matches 8 bases. Germline CDR1 is KGHSH and CDR2 is LQKENI. Trimming cost V 6 bases and J 6 bases; bases outside gene matches: 6. The CDR3 is 13 amino acids. CDR3 in DNA: TGTGCCAGCTCTCAAGGACAGGGTGATGGCTACACCTTC. This codes for CASSQGQGDGYTF.

V usage is TRBV5-4 and J usage is TRBJ2-3; 13 bases align to TRBD2. J was trimmed by 4 bases and V by 4 bases; bases with no gene match: 6. This CDR3 region has 16 residues. The germline gives CDR1 SGHNT, CDR2 YYREEE (reference sequence). CDR3: CASSAKLAGGADTQYF. CDR3 in DNA: TGTGCCAGCAGCGCAAAACTAGCGGGAGGGGCAGATACGCAGTATTTT.